The clone carrying this T cell receptor (beta chain) was recorded only once. What it binds is not known. The CDR3 loop spans 14 amino acids. CDR1 and CDR2 (germline): SGHDN, FVKESK. V was clipped by 4 bases and J by 5 bases, with 14 bases between them. These data are taken from a study of T cells in localized non-small cell lung cancer. The study, taken as a whole, reports: The study linked higher blood T cell density to longer overall survival. Among the top 100 tumor clones, a median about 58 appeared in adjacent lung. Uninvolved neighboring lung showed the greatest T cell clonality, exceeding tumor. Sequence data derive from only one tumor region, so heterogeneity remains possible.

Libraries were prepared by immunoSEQ multiplex PCR; TCRdb keeps only in-frame clonotypes and omits some of them. The sample holds some 90,000 clones; approximately 90% are singletons and the top ten take around 16%. The receptor was derived from a man aged 35 to 69 with stage I squamous cell lung carcinoma. Sample: peripheral blood, taken before any cancer treatment. The V gene is TRBV14, the J gene TRBJ1-2; D possibly corresponds to TRBD1 (6 bases). CDR3 protein: CASSPTGPRYGYTF. As DNA, the CDR3 is TGTGCCAGCAGCCCGACAGGCCCCCGTTATGGCTACACCTTC.